This T cell receptor beta chain emerged from a study of PD-1 blockade in classical Hodgkin lymphoma (dated by TCRdb to 2018 to 2021). Broadly, across the study: Nivolumab dosing was 3 mg/kg intravenously every 2 weeks, continuing until either disease progression or unacceptable toxicity. The study used TCR beta sequencing and CyTOF to define a peripheral blood immune signature of response to PD-1 blockade in classical Hodgkin lymphoma.

Reading the label with the study, this specimen's time point is: cycle 4 day 1 (C4D1), after 5 to 7 weeks of nivolumab. Every trial patient had relapsed after autologous stem cell transplantation, and cohorts A, B and C differed in prior brentuximab vedotin exposure. Using a Miltenyi CD4+ T cell isolation kit, CD4+ T cells were purified from thawed PBMCs through magnetic negative selection. A total of about 51 patients with relapsed/refractory classical Hodgkin lymphoma made up the trial cohort, and each patient's best overall response was complete response, partial response or progressive disease. In the multi-cohort phase II CheckMate 205 trial, trial patients received single-agent nivolumab. An independent review committee assessed best overall response by applying the 2007 International Working Group response criteria. Trial PBMCs were collected immediately before nivolumab initiation (C1D1) and during therapy at cycle 2 day 1 and cycle 4 day 1. Peripheral blood was collected in 8 mL Vacutainer Cell Preparation Tubes, from which PBMCs were isolated by centrifugation and then cryopreserved. Purified CD4+ and CD8+ fractions were prepared only for cases where an additional PBMC sample was available. Magnetically labelled cells were removed on LS columns in a quadroMACS separator, and the flow-through was collected as the purified fraction.

The CDR3 runs 13 amino acids, cysteine and phenylalanine included. Only CDR3 DNA is held: 39 bases, read in frame from base 1. At the junction V is shortened by 4 bases and J by 0 bases; bases outside the gene matches: 0. For CDR1 and CDR2, the germline V gene lists MDHEN and SYDVKM. Study-wide conclusions, independent of this receptor: The study was limited to a single clinical trial cohort, and causes of repertoire differences, possibly disease activity or prior therapy, remained undefined. Lower diversity was seen in patients whose nivolumab began less than 1 year after ASCT, and these patients were left out of later analyses so that immune reconstitution would not confound the results. Baseline TCR diversity was reported to be lower in newly diagnosed patients than in healthy donors and to be lower still in relapsed/refractory patients. Trial patients achieving complete response had baseline diversity similar to newly diagnosed patients, whereas partial responders and progressors had significantly lower diversity. CD4+ but not CD8+ TCR diversity rose significantly by C4D1 (p=0.0027 vs p=0.16), most apparent in complete responders (p=0.02).

Genomic DNA was isolated using the Qiagen DNeasy kit from unsorted PBMCs as well as from negatively selected CD4+ and CD8+ fractions. Using primers that anneal to V and J segments, immunoSEQ multiplex PCR amplified the TCR beta CDR3 regions. A synthetic immune receptor repertoire was used to minimize amplification bias, and remaining bias was computationally removed after sequencing. The study's processing was this. Custom Python scripts were used to quantify repertoire diversity as the Shannon entropy index. Unsorted, CD4+ and CD8+ repertoires were analyzed separately, except in combined analyses where CD4+ and CD8+ sequences were merged in silico. A clone counted as expanded when the clone's frequency after treatment rose at least 2-fold relative to C1D1, and clones undetected at baseline were given a pseudocount of 0.5. Clones with 0 or 1 copy at C1D1 were classified as singleton clones, and clones with 2 or more copies were classified as non-singleton clones. Clones expanded in unsorted samples were assigned a CD4+, CD8+ or unknown annotation through matching of protein sequences in sorted samples from the same patient. Diversity changes from C1D1 to C4D1 were tested in paired samples using Wilcoxon tests. The table was pulled from immuneACCESS by TCRdb, which kept in-frame rearrangements only. Such tables lose some clones; where checked, under half of the loss comes from unresolved V genes, and the rest has no known cause. The D gene and trimming were derived from the DNA, and the V and J assignments and clone size from that table. The sample table shows 25,000 to 35,000 clones, and about 88% are seen once. The top ten clones comprise around 0.85% of the sample.

Concerning this clone itself: There is no known antigen for this receptor. The record has no base qualities; no much larger clone is one base away.

Sequenced material: CD4+ T cells from blood, taken before the fourth cycle of nivolumab. Recombination joined TRBV28 with TRBJ2-7, and TRBD1 aligns with 7 junction nucleotides. This TCR was recovered from a human donor with classical Hodgkin lymphoma. The DNA sequence reads TGTGCCAGCAGTTGGGACAGCTCCTACGAGCAGTACTTC. This encodes CASSWDSSYEQYF.